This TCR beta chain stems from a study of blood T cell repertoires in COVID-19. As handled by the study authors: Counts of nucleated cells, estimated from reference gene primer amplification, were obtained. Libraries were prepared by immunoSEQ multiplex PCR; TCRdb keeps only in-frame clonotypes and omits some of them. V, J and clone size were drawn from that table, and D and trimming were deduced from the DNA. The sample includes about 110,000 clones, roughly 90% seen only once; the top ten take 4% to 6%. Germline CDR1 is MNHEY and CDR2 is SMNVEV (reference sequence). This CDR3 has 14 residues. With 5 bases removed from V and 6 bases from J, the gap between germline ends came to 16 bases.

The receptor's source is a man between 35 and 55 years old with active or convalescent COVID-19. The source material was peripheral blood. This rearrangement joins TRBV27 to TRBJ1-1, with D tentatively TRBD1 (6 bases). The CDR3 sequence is CASSQTGLVAEAFF. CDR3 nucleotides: TGTGCCAGCAGTCAGACAGGTTTAGTCGCTGAAGCTTTCTTT.